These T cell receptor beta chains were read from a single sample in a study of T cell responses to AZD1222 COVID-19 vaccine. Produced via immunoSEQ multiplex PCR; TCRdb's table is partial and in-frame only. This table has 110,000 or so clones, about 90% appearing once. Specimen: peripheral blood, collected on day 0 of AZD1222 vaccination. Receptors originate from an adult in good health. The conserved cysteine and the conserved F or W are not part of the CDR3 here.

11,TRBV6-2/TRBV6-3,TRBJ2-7,ASSKGQTYEQY
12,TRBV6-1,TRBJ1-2,ASSEATGRRGYT
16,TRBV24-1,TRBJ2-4,ATSDPGDGKGGGDIQY
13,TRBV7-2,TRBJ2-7,ASSLGTDPSYEQY
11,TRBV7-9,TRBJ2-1,ASYPLGGGEQF
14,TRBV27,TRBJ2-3,ASSFLAGAGTDTQY
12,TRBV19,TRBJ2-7,ASSRDRETYEQY
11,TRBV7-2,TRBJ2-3,ASSLGEADTQY
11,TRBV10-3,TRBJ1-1,AIMGTGTSEAF
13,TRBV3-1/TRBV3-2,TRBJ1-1,ASSHSWGGDTEAF
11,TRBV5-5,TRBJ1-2,ASSPGQMYGYT
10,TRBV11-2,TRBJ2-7,ASSLGYYEQY
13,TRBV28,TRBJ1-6,ASSPEVGARSPLH
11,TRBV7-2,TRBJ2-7,ASSLGRSYEQY
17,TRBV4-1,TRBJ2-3,ASSQGASGGTSSTDTQY
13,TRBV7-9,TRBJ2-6,ASSLGYSGANVLT
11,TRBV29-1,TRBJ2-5,SVTSGGGETQY
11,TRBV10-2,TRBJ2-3,ASSTSGRNTQY
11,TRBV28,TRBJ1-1,ASIVRGRREAF
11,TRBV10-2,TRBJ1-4,ASSEKTNEKLF
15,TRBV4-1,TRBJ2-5,ASSRTSGGPFQETQY
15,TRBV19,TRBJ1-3,ASSILHPGNAGNTIY
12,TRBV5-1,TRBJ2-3,ASSGTSSTDTQY
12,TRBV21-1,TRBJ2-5,ASSKVNSQETQY
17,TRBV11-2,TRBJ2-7,ASSPRAQGAAPSSYEQY
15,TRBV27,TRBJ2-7,ASSFWSPDRQYHEQY
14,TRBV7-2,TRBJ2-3,ASSGRGAGEVDTQY
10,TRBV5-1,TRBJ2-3,ASRQFTDTQY
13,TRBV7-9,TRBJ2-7,ASSPLPGPSYEQY
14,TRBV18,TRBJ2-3,ASSPQASGHTDTQY
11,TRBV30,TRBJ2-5,AWSSGLWETQY
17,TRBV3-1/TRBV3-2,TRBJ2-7,ASSQGSGQPRYPSYEQY
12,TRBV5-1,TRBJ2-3,ASTFGGSTDTQY
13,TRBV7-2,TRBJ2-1,ASSLDYAGYNEQF
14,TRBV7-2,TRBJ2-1,ASSFDSGGAGNEQF
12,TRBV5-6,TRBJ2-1,ASSLAGTSNEQF
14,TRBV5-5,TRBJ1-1,ASSQFSGVRNTEAF
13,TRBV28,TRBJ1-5,ASVDNRGIGQPQH
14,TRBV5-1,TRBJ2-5,ASSLEAGAVSETQY
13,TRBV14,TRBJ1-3,ASSQETGLGNTIY
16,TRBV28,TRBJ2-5,ASSPRVAGGLVVATQY
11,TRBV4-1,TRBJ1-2,ASSLGQGYGYT
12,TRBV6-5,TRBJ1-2,ASSRDRGPYGYT
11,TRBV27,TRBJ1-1,ASKAADGTEAF
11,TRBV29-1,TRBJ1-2,SVRDTANYGYT
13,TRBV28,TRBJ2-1,ASIRQGGSNNEQF
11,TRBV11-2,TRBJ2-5,ASSFEAQETQY
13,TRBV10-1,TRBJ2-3,ASRAGTGGTDTQY
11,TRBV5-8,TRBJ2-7,ASSSVPGQGAG
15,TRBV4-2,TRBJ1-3,ASSQETALDSRNTIY
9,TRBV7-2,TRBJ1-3,ASSEEGTIY
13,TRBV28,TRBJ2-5,ASTSGRMTRETQY
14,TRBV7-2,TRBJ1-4,ASSSPDTSAGEELF
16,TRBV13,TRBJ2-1,ASSSLSRRDSSYNEQF